Each of the 6 T cell receptor beta chains below was sequenced from the same sample in a study of CXCR3-negative and CXCR3-positive naive CD8 T cells. Libraries of TRB cDNA were made by 5' RACE and carried UMIs. Reanalyzing the 5' RACE reads, TCRdb keeps one entry per CDR3 protein, without DNA. The sample table sets out fewer than 50,000 distinct CDR3 sequences. The sequenced sample consisted of naive CXCR3- CD8+ T cells from blood. Regarding subset: CD45RO-CCR7+CD27+CD95- naive CD8+ T cells lacking CXCR3 (TNR3-). These TCRs come from a human donor in good health. Some clones in this sample may be carry-over from other donors' samples.

The chain uses TRBV28 and TRBJ2-1. CDR1 and CDR2 (germline): MDHEN, SYDVKM. The CDR3 totals 17 residues. The CDR3 protein is CASSTRVASNSYNEQFF. Variable domain in full (rest from reference TRBV28 and TRBJ2-1): DVKVTQSSRYLVKRTGEKVFLECVQDMDHENMFWYRQDPGLGLRLIYFSYDVKMKEKGDIPEGYSVSREKKERFSLILESASTNQTSMYLCASSTRVASNSYNEQFFGPGTRLTVL.

This chain uses TRBV28 with TRBJ2-7; absent DNA, TCRdb's TRBD1 call cannot be checked. The germline V gene has CDR1 MDHEN and CDR2 SYDVKM. This CDR3 spans 12 amino acids. The CDR3 reads CASRGDRDEQYF.

The chain has TRBV4-3 and TRBJ2-7. Germline V lookup: CDR1 LGHNA, CDR2 YSLEER. This CDR3 comprises 17 residues. CDR3 sequence reads: CASSQDRRVQNPYEQYF.

The rearrangement links TRBV29-1 to TRBJ2-7. CDR3 length: 14 residues. The germline gives CDR1 SQVTM, CDR2 ANQGSEA. CDR3 protein: CSVEDRGRSYEQYF.

The chain links TRBV4-2 to TRBJ2-7; TCRdb's D gene call, TRBD1, goes unchecked for lack of DNA. The CDR3 runs 15 residues. In germline, CDR1 is LGHNA, CDR2 YNFKEQ. The CDR3 sequence: CASSQETGGVNEQYF.

The chain employs TRBV12-3 or TRBV12-4 and TRBJ2-7; TCRdb reports TRBD2, a call that lacks DNA to check it against. CDR3 length equals 11 residues. The CDR3 is CASTVAGEQYF.